What follows are 19 T cell receptor beta chains derived from one specimen sequenced in a study of tumor and adjacent non-tumor tissue in lung cancer (dated 2018 in TCRdb). The library relied on multiplex PCR. Sequencing relied on an Illumina HiSeq 2500. TCRbeta libraries were constructed through three rounds of nested PCR with primers (Table S4) according to protocols modified from ARM-PCR. TCRdb's own reprocessing of the public reads used fastp at Q25 and MiXCR and kept productive beta chains. Rows are unified per CDR3 protein, each entry keeping the most common DNA and genes. Counted in this sample were approximately 71,000 distinct CDR3 sequences; just under 60% of them appeared once. The top ten constitute around 20% of the sample. RNA was isolated from bulk unsorted tissue, and RNA quality was assessed with a NanoDrop ND-1000 and an Agilent 2100. Sequencing was done on a sample of lung tumor tissue. Receptor source: a man aged 50-60 years with non-small cell lung cancer.

To note about this clonotype: Possible read error: a much larger clone is one base away. The V and J genes are TRBV6-5 and TRBJ1-6, with 8 bases aligning to TRBD1. From germline, CDR1 is MNHEY and CDR2 SVGAGI. This CDR3 comprises 15 residues. CDR3 loop: CTSSRTGKGNSPLHF. The CDR3 bases are TGTACCAGCAGCCGGACAGGGAAGGGGAATTCACCCCTCCACTTT.

The J gene is TRBJ1-6, the V gene TRBV11-2; D ambiguous. The CDR3 is 15 residues long. V lost 7 bases and J lost 7, with 17 bases in between. Germline V gene lookup returns CDR1 SGHAT and CDR2 FQNNGV. The chain's CDR3 is CASTGMRHPNSPLHF. DNA of the CDR3: TGTGCCAGCACAGGCATGAGACACCCCAATTCACCCCTCCACTTT.

Regarding this clonotype: Being one base from a much bigger clone, this may be a read error. The J gene is TRBJ2-3, the V gene TRBV6-1, with 8 bases fitting TRBD2. The CDR3 runs to 16 residues. V dropped 8 bases and J dropped 0; count of bases not matched to a gene: 10. Germline CDR1 reads MNHNS; CDR2 reads SASEGT. In DNA, the CDR3 is TGTGCCAGCGGGGGGCGGCGGGGGGCCAGCACAGATACGCAGTATTTT. Amino acids: CASGGRRGASTDTQYF.

The count of this clonotype is one. A single base separates this from a much larger clone, so it may be a read error. In DNA form, the CDR3 reads TGCGCCAGCAGCCGAACCGGGATAGGGGATAATTCACCCCTCCACTTT. This encodes CASSRTGIGDNSPLHF. The chain recombines TRBV4-1 with TRBJ1-6; maybe TRBD1 (5 bases). This CDR3 is 16 amino acids long. CDR1 and CDR2 (germline): MGHRA, YSYEKL. V was pared by 4 bases and J by 5 bases, with 15 bases between.

A remark on this clonotype: The junction departs from the called germline gene at one end, perhaps through a read error. The V call is TRBV29-1, the J call TRBJ2-7; D unresolved. CDR3 length equals 12 residues. Germline V gives CDR1 SQVTM, CDR2 ANQGSEA. CDR3 in amino acids: CSLEGAYNEQYF. Written as DNA, the CDR3 is TGCAGCCTTGAAGGCGCTTATAACGAGCAGTACTTC.

There are many counts of this clonotype. CDR3 region: CASRRVAGTSTDTQYF. For the CDR3, the DNA is TGTGCCAGCAGGAGAGTTGCGGGGACCTCTACAGATACGCAGTATTTT. The V and J genes are TRBV6-1 and TRBJ2-3, with a weak D call TRBD2 (6 bases). Trimming shortened V by 6 bases and J by 3 bases, and 19 bases separated the two germline ends. Germline CDR1 and CDR2: MNHNS and SASEGT. The CDR3 has 16 residues.

As regards this clonotype: This may come from a read error, since a much larger clone is one base off. The chain's CDR3 is CASSRRGRYEQYF. CDR3 nucleotide sequence: TGTGCCAGCAGTCGCCGGGGGAGGTACGAGCAGTACTTC. The V and J genes are TRBV28 and TRBJ2-7; D possibly corresponds to TRBD2 (6 bases). The CDR3 length is 13 residues. Germline V CDR1 and CDR2: MDHEN, SYDVKM. Trimming cost V 5 bases and J 4 bases, with 12 bases left between them.

Notes on this clonotype: Its ends do not fully match the called genes, so a read error is possible. The chain uses TRBV11-1 and TRBJ2-7; D tentatively fits TRBD1 or TRBD2 (6 bases each). The V gene's germline CDR1 is SGHAT and CDR2 FQDESV (reference sequence). The CDR3 totals 14 residues. In DNA, the CDR3 is TGTTCCAGCAGCTTGGAGGGACAATCCTACGGACAGTACTTC. As protein: CSSSLEGQSYGQYF.

This sequence joins TRBV6-1 and TRBJ2-7; D gene unclear. This CDR3 has 12 residues. Germline V gene data show CDR1 as MNHNS and CDR2 as SASEGT. V was shortened by 9 bases and J by 4 bases, with 13 bases between the two germline ends. This CDR3 is CARNPGGYEQYF. Written as DNA, the CDR3 is TGTGCCAGAAATCCCGGCGGATACGAGCAGTACTTC.

This clonotype appeared once. At one end the junction does not follow the germline gene, possibly because of a read error. The chain joins TRBV4-1 to TRBJ2-1; maybe TRBD1 (5 bases). The germline CDR1 and CDR2 sequences are MGHRA and YSYEKL. The CDR3 length is 16 residues. CDR3 coding DNA: TGCGTCAGCAGCCAAGAGTGGGGCAGGGAATACAATGAGCAGTTCTTC. Translated, it gives CVSSQEWGREYNEQFF.

This clonotype was seen ten or more times. This chain links TRBV12-3 or TRBV12-4 with TRBJ1-5; unclear D gene. This CDR3 contains 12 residues. V was trimmed by 6 bases and J by 10 bases, leaving 13 bases between them. CDR3 sequence: CASRQGLLPQHF. Here the CDR3 DNA reads TGTGCCAGCAGACAAGGACTGCTCCCCCAGCATTTT.

This sequence joins TRBV29-1 and TRBJ2-7; D possibly corresponds to TRBD2 (6 bases). The CDR3 has 13 amino acids. The germline V gene encodes CDR1 SQVTM and CDR2 ANQGSEA. The ends were cut back, 5 bases at V and 9 bases at J, with 20 bases in the middle. The CDR3 sequence is CSVTMRGSRGQYF. The CDR3, as DNA: TGCAGCGTTACTATGCGGGGCTCGAGAGGGCAGTACTTC.

As to this clonotype: Sequence at one end of the junction differs from germline and may be a read error. The chain joins TRBV29-1 to TRBJ1-1; D ambiguous. The CDR3 spans 12 residues. Per the germline V gene, CDR1 is SQVTM and CDR2 is ANQGSEA. The CDR3 loop reads CGVGEANTEAFF. The CDR3 DNA sequence: TGCGGCGTTGGGGAAGCGAACACTGAAGCTTTCTTT. The full variable domain, with the rest looked up from reference TRBV29-1 and TRBJ1-1, is SAVISQKPSRDICQRGTSLTIQCQVDSQVTMMFWYRQQPGQSLTLIATANQGSEATYESGFVIDKFPISRPNLTFSTLTVSNMSPEDSSIYLCGVGEANTEAFFGQGTRLTVV.

As to this clonotype: A single base separates this from a much larger clone, so it may be a read error. This chain links TRBV13 with TRBJ1-5; no clear D. The CDR3 is 12 amino acids. Germline-derived CDR1 and CDR2 are PRHDT and FYEKMQ (reference sequence). CDR3 nucleotide sequence: TGTGCCGGCAGCCTGAGCGGTCAGCCCCAGCATTTT. As protein: CAGSLSGQPQHF. Full variable domain (rest looked up from reference TRBV13 and TRBJ1-5): AAGVIQSPRHLIKEKRETATLKCYPIPRHDTVYWYQQGPGQDPQFLISFYEKMQSDKGSIPDRFSAQQFSDYHSELNMSSLELGDSALYFCAGSLSGQPQHFGDGTRLSIL.

As to this clonotype: This may be a read error: a much more frequent sequence differs by one nucleotide. The missing conserved phenylalanine or tryptophan at the end of this CDR3 makes a read error likely. The chain combines TRBV20-1 with TRBJ2-5, with D maybe TRBD2 (6 bases). The CDR3 is 12 amino acids. The germline V gene encodes CDR1 DFQATT and CDR2 SNEGSKA (reference sequence). V dropped 6 bases and J dropped 2 bases, with 10 bases sitting between them. CDR3 sequence reads: CSARLGQETQYL. The CDR3 DNA follows: TGCAGTGCACGACTAGGGCAAGAGACCCAGTACCTC.

V and J are TRBV6-6 and TRBJ2-3, with D maybe TRBD1 (6 bases). Germline-derived CDR1 and CDR2 are MNHNY and SVGAGI (reference sequence). The CDR3 loop spans 12 amino acids. The CDR3 is CGCSPQGDTQYF. In DNA, the CDR3 is TGTGGCTGCAGTCCACAGGGAGATACGCAGTATTTT.

Concerning this clonotype itself: The germline gene is not matched at one end of the junction; a read error may be the cause. The V and J genes are TRBV6-5 and TRBJ2-3; no clear D gene. The germline V gene encodes CDR1 MNHEY and CDR2 SVGAGI. There are 13 residues in the CDR3. The CDR3 DNA reads TGTGTGAGCAGCCTTTGGAGCACAGATACACAGTATTTT. Encoded protein: CVSSLWSTDTQYF.

A note on this clonotype: One base away lies a much larger clone, so this may be a sequencing read error. V gene TRBV6-6 combines with J gene TRBJ2-5; possibly TRBD1 for D (6 bases). The CDR3 runs to 14 residues. Trimming removed 1 base from V and 5 bases from J, with 11 bases in between. CDR1 is MNHNY, CDR2 SVGAGI, per germline (reference sequence). The CDR3 spells CASSYFERGETQYF. CDR3 DNA sequence: TGTGCCAGCAGTTACTTTGAAAGGGGGGAGACCCAGTACTTC.

This clonotype was seen a handful of times. The chain carries TRBV7-9 and TRBJ2-5; TRBD2 aligns across 7 bases. The CDR3 length is 15 residues. V was pared by 1 base and J by 5 bases, with 7 bases of the junction left unmatched. Germline CDR1 is SEHNR and CDR2 is FQNEAQ (reference sequence). The CDR3 sequence is CASSLGAGEGETQYF. CDR3 nucleotide sequence: TGTGCCAGCAGCTTAGGCGCGGGAGAAGGGGAGACCCAGTACTTC.